This entry lists 2 T cell receptor beta chains sequenced from one sample in a study of T-cell reconstitution after alpha-beta-depleted transplantation in children. Preparation of the TCRbeta library was carried out with unique molecular identifiers. TCRdb used MiXCR to reprocess the PCR reads, holding one entry per CDR3 protein. The sample lists under 300,000 distinct CDR3 sequences, around 8.9% occurring once. The material sequenced was PBMCs from the stem cell graft donor, taken from the stem cell graft. All receptors come from a human donor who donated a stem cell graft to a child with SCID.

As concerns this clonotype: With a much larger clone just one base away, this may be a read error. This chain links TRBV5-1 with TRBJ1-2, with 7 bases fitting TRBD1. CDR1 SGHRS and CDR2 YFSETQ come from the germline V gene. The CDR3 totals 16 residues. The CDR3 nucleotides are TGCGCCTGCAGCTTGGGTCCGCGGCAGGGGGTCTATGGCTACACCTTC. It is translated as CACSLGPRQGVYGYTF.

A word on this clonotype: One junction end disagrees with the germline gene, perhaps due to a read error. The chain couples TRBV5-1 to TRBJ2-2; D is possibly TRBD2 (5 bases). The germline V gene encodes CDR1 SGHRS and CDR2 YFSETQ. This CDR3 is built from 13 residues. The CDR3 loop is CASSLAGTGVLFF. The DNA of the CDR3 is TGCGCCAGCAGCTTAGCCGGCACCGGGGTGCTGTTTTTT.